This T cell receptor beta chain is from a study of blood T cell repertoires in COVID-19. Study information: COVID-19 samples, acute and convalescent, were from the United States, Italy and Spain.

The Seattle patients joined while their infection was active and were tracked longitudinally afterward. Germline assignment: CDR1 SGDLS and CDR2 YYNGEE. The CDR3 is made up of 14 amino acids. Trimming took 3 bases from V and 8 from J; bases not matched to a gene: 7. Profiling relied on immunoSEQ multiplex PCR, and the TCRdb table lists in-frame clones only, not all of them. This sample yields hundreds of thousands of clones, of which approximately 87% are seen a single time; more than 5% belongs to the top ten. The clonotype comes from a woman in her forties or fifties with COVID-19, enrolled during active disease. The rearrangement joins TRBV9 to TRBJ1-4; 7 bases are a match to TRBD1. Sequencing was performed on peripheral blood. The CDR3 region is CASSAETGTEKLFF. CDR3 in DNA: TGTGCCAGCAGCGCAGAGACAGGGACGGAAAAACTGTTTTTT.